The rows below give T cell receptor beta chains drawn from one sample of a study of cytomegalovirus exposure and HLA in healthy donors. Clones were read by immunoSEQ multiplex PCR, and TCRdb kept only the in-frame ones, dropping some. The sample carries 70,000 or so clones, roughly 74% recorded once. The sequencing input was PBMCs. The source of these receptors is a man aged 18 to 29 in good health and CMV-seropositive. CDR3s include the opening cysteine and the closing phenylalanine or tryptophan. A D gene is named only where the DNA matches it firmly. A clone size is listed for some rows: how often the clone was seen (once, few, many), or a class if it is expanded.

clone size,D gene,J gene,V gene,CDR3 protein,CDR3 DNA
-,TRBD1,TRBJ1-1,TRBV30,CAWELSDRMNTEAFF,TGTGCCTGGGAGCTCTCGGACAGGATGAACACTGAAGCTTTCTTT
-,TRBD1,TRBJ1-2,TRBV6-5,CASIPYRGNYGYTF,TGTGCCAGCATTCCCTACAGGGGTAACTATGGCTACACCTTC
-,-,TRBJ2-2,TRBV6-5,CASSWENGELFF,TGTGCCAGCAGTTGGGAGAACGGGGAGCTGTTTTTT
once,-,TRBJ2-3,TRBV2,CASSAIDYLANTQYF,TGTGCCAGCAGTGCCATTGACTACCTCGCGAATACGCAGTATTTT
-,TRBD1,TRBJ2-2,TRBV2,CASTGTGGTGELFF,TGTGCCAGCACCGGGACAGGGGGCACCGGGGAGCTGTTTTTT
few,-,TRBJ2-7,TRBV6-5,CASSYSRYEQYF,TGTGCCAGCAGTTACTCCCGCTACGAGCAGTACTTC
once,-,TRBJ2-7,TRBV5-8,CASSRQDYEQYF,TGTGCCAGCAGCAGACAAGACTACGAGCAGTACTTC
-,-,TRBJ1-5,TRBV4-1,CASSQWRGTYSNQPQHF,TGCGCCAGCAGCCAATGGAGGGGAACCTATAGCAATCAGCCCCAGCATTTT
-,-,TRBJ2-5,TRBV6-5,CASSYSPGTATQYF,TGTGCCAGCAGTTACTCGCCAGGGACTGCGACCCAGTACTTC
once,-,TRBJ2-1,TRBV4-2,CASSQGGLGEQFF,TGTGCCAGCAGCCAGGGGGGGCTCGGTGAGCAGTTCTTC
-,-,TRBJ2-1,TRBV7-9,CASSRSGNEQFF,TGTGCCAGCAGCCGTTCAGGCAATGAGCAGTTCTTC
-,-,TRBJ2-1,TRBV6-6,CASSPEPNEQFF,TGTGCCAGCAGTCCAGAACCGAATGAGCAGTTCTTC
-,-,TRBJ2-7,TRBV10-3,CAISALDTIRSYEQYF,TGTGCCATCAGTGCCCTTGACACAATAAGGTCCTACGAGCAGTACTTC
few,-,TRBJ2-5,TRBV5-1,CASSLGQQETQYF,TGCGCCAGCAGCTTGGGACAGCAAGAGACCCAGTACTTC
-,-,TRBJ1-1,TRBV7-9,CASSLQGLGTEAFF,TGTGCCAGCAGCTTGCAGGGGTTGGGCACTGAAGCTTTCTTT
-,-,TRBJ2-1,TRBV10-3,CAISLALIAKSSYNEQFF,TGTGCCATCAGCCTTGCCCTCATAGCGAAAAGCTCCTACAATGAGCAGTTCTTC
-,-,TRBJ2-5,TRBV7-7,CASSPGADQETQYF,TGTGCTAGCAGCCCAGGGGCGGACCAAGAGACCCAGTACTTC
-,-,TRBJ2-1,TRBV5-4,CASRDLGWAMGEQFF,TGTGCCAGCAGAGACCTTGGGTGGGCGATGGGTGAGCAGTTCTTC
-,-,TRBJ2-1,TRBV29-1,CSVRGQNNEQFF,TGCAGCGTTAGGGGCCAGAACAATGAGCAGTTCTTC
few,-,TRBJ2-5,TRBV5-1,CASAQEQETQYF,TGCGCCAGCGCACAGGAGCAAGAGACCCAGTACTTC
-,TRBD1,TRBJ2-2,TRBV4-2,CASSQETGASTGELFF,TGTGCCAGCAGCCAAGAAACAGGGGCGTCAACCGGGGAGCTGTTTTTT
-,-,TRBJ2-5,TRBV7-7,CASSLDAIQETQYF,TGTGCTAGCAGCTTAGATGCTATACAAGAGACCCAGTACTTC
-,TRBD1,TRBJ2-7,TRBV7-9,CASGGDRGYEQYF,TGTGCCAGCGGCGGGGACAGGGGCTACGAGCAGTACTTC
-,-,TRBJ1-2,TRBV30,CAWSNPGNGGYTF,TGTGCCTGGAGTAACCCAGGGAACGGCGGCTACACCTTC
few,-,TRBJ2-1,TRBV29-1,CSVVDSGGNEQFF,TGCAGCGTTGTCGATAGCGGTGGGAATGAGCAGTTCTTC
-,TRBD2,TRBJ2-1,TRBV5-1,CASRYSGGAGEQFF,TGCGCCAGCAGGTATAGCGGGGGGGCCGGGGAGCAGTTCTTC
-,-,TRBJ2-4,TRBV5-4,CASSPSDSLAKNIQYF,TGTGCCAGCAGCCCCTCGGACAGTTTAGCCAAAAACATTCAGTACTTC